This T cell receptor (beta chain) was recorded in a study of spatial heterogeneity in lung cancer. Study details: The donor group consisted of over 60 patients who had untreated, early-stage non-small cell lung cancer. Detected beta-chain sequences consistently exceeded alpha-chain sequences. Averaged across combinations, each unique TCR and UMI pairing appeared more than ten times in raw reads, which were uncorrected.

This CDR3 is built from 12 residues. CDR1 is SEHNR and CDR2 is FQNEAQ in the germline V gene (reference sequence). Deletions cut 7 bases from V and 5 bases from J, with 10 bases between. This clonotype was seen at least ten times. Time point described: blood at routine non-recurrence follow-up after resection. Whole RNA was taken from tumor, nontumor lung or frozen PBMC; it was then sequenced unsorted. TCRdb passed the 5' RACE reads through MiXCR, listing each CDR3 protein once. The table records about 26,000 distinct CDR3 sequences, 4.5% to 7.5% of them present only once. This TCR derives from a male donor with early-stage non-small cell lung cancer. The chain is built from TRBV7-9 and TRBJ2-3; D remains ambiguous. Material: PBMCs, obtained at follow-up. CDR3: CASTTTIDTQYF. The CDR3 DNA is TGTGCCAGCACTACTACCATAGATACGCAGTATTTT.